The present T cell receptor beta chain was sequenced within a study of beta chain features in type 1 diabetes. The study, taken as a whole, reports: Among patients, naive, central memory and Treg TCRB repertoires appeared more similar than among healthy donors. Fewer junction insertions and more nucleotide deletions appeared in type 1 diabetes patients.

This CDR3 has 14 residues. Germline V gene sequence: CDR1 SQVTM, CDR2 ANQGSEA. The J segment lost 2 bases and the V segment lost 4 bases, leaving 4 bases of the junction unmatched. Every bit of the isolated RNA underwent reverse transcription, so sequencing read expressed TCRB transcripts. An average of about 3.4 million reads was obtained for naive, central memory and regulatory T cell samples. Sequencing was performed with immunoSEQ multiplex PCR; in TCRdb, only in-frame clones are kept and a portion is missing. The sample holds around 150,000 clones, around 7% seen once. With regard to this clone: Its antigen remains unknown.

The specimen sequenced was central memory CD4+ T cells from blood. This receptor was obtained from a young woman in good health. The rearrangement uses TRBV29-1 and TRBJ2-3, with 9 bases lining up with TRBD2. In DNA form, the CDR3 reads TGCAGCGTTGTGGCTAGCGGGGTCACAGATACGCAGTATTTT. Translating gives CSVVASGVTDTQYF.